This is a list of T cell receptor beta chains from one sample in a study of blood T cell repertoires in COVID-19. TCRdb's copy holds only in-frame clones and misses some; the assay was immunoSEQ multiplex PCR. The table includes 150,000 to 200,000 clones, roughly 82% detected once. The material sequenced was peripheral blood. These receptors were obtained from a woman aged 40 to 49 with COVID-19, enrolled during active disease. The CDR3 runs from the conserved cysteine through the conserved F or W. D genes are given only for firm matches. Some rows have no size entry. The others give once, few or many, or a class for an expanded clone.

j_call v_call clone_size d_call cdr3_nt cdr3_aa
TRBJ2-3 TRBV19 NA TRBD2 TGTGCCAGTAGTGAAAGGACTAGCGGGAGAGATACGCAGTATTTT CASSERTSGRDTQYF
TRBJ1-1 TRBV29-1 NA NA TGCAGCGTTCGGGGGTCGGGGACTGAAGCTTTCTTT CSVRGSGTEAFF
TRBJ1-6 TRBV5-5 NA TRBD1 TGTGCCAGCAGCGACAAGGGACAGGCAATGTATAATTCACCCCTCCACTTT CASSDKGQAMYNSPLHF
TRBJ2-3 TRBV28 once NA TGTGCCAGCACTACCCCTGCCACAGATACGCAGTATTTT CASTTPATDTQYF
TRBJ2-5 TRBV29-1 NA TRBD1 TGCAGCGTCCTGACAGGGGGAGGGCAGACCCAGTACTTC CSVLTGGGQTQYF
TRBJ2-1 TRBV7-9 NA TRBD2 TGTGCCAGCAGCGTCGGGACTACCGACAATGAGCAGTTCTTC CASSVGTTDNEQFF
TRBJ2-2 TRBV5-1 NA TRBD2 TGCGCCAGCAGCTTGATGTCGGCTTCTAGCGGGAGGGCCGCGGGGGAGCTGTTTTTT CASSLMSASSGRAAGELFF
TRBJ1-1 TRBV7-9 NA NA TGTGCCAGCAGCTTAGAGCTTGGGGGGGAAGGGACTGAAGCTTTCTTT CASSLELGGEGTEAFF
TRBJ2-2 TRBV5-1 NA NA TGCGCCAGCAGCTTGGATCTAGTCAACACCGGGGAGCTGTTTTTT CASSLDLVNTGELFF
TRBJ2-7 TRBV27 NA NA TGTGCCAGCAGTTTAGGGCAGTCCTACGAGCAGTACTTC CASSLGQSYEQYF
TRBJ2-1 TRBV20-1 NA NA TGCAGTGCTAGTCAGGGTCCCTACAATGAGCAGTTCTTC CSASQGPYNEQFF
TRBJ2-7 TRBV13 NA TRBD2 TGTGCCAGCAGCTGGGGGCTAGCGGGAGATAAAGAGCAGTACTTC CASSWGLAGDKEQYF
TRBJ1-2 TRBV7-9 NA NA TGTGCCAGCAGCCTCTCCTCGGGGTTCAGGAACTATGGCTACACCTTC CASSLSSGFRNYGYTF
TRBJ2-3 TRBV5-1 once NA TGCGCCAGCAGAGCCGGGGGAACTAGCACAGATACGCAGTATTTT CASRAGGTSTDTQYF
TRBJ2-1 TRBV18 once TRBD1 TGTGCCAGCTCACCGCAGGGACAGGGGGCATACAATGAGCAGTTCTTC CASSPQGQGAYNEQFF
TRBJ1-1 TRBV6-5 NA NA TGTGCCACCAAACAGGTATTACTCACTGAAGCTTTCTTT CATKQVLLTEAFF
TRBJ2-5 TRBV5-6 NA NA TGTGCCAGCAGCGGATTTCGGGGTCAAGAGACCCAGTACTTC CASSGFRGQETQYF
TRBJ2-2 TRBV7-8 NA NA TGTGCCAGCACCCGGGCCACCGGGGAGCTGTTTTTT CASTRATGELFF
TRBJ1-1 TRBV4-1 NA TRBD1 TGCGCCAGCAGCCCACCCGACAGGGTTGGCGCTTTCTTT CASSPPDRVGAFF
TRBJ1-1 TRBV7-3 NA NA TGTGCCAGCAGCTTTACCCCACCCTGGGGCATGGAAGCTTTCTTT CASSFTPPWGMEAFF
TRBJ2-5 TRBV28 few NA TGTGCCAGCAGTACCGGGTCAGATACAGAGACCCAGTACTTC CASSTGSDTETQYF
TRBJ2-5 TRBV5-1 NA TRBD2 TGCGCCAGCAGCTTGGTGTCTAGCGGGACTAAGACCCAGTACTTC CASSLVSSGTKTQYF
TRBJ2-6 TRBV27 NA TRBD1 TGTGCCAGCAGTTTATCCGGACAGGGCCCCTCTGCAGTAGGGGCCAACGTCCTGACTTTC CASSLSGQGPSAVGANVLTF
TRBJ2-1 TRBV19 NA NA TGTGCCAGTAGTAAAGGGACTGGGGATGAGCAGTTCTTC CASSKGTGDEQFF
TRBJ2-2 TRBV11-2 NA NA TGTGCCAGCAGCTTAGATCTCGCCGGGGAGCTGTTTTTT CASSLDLAGELFF
TRBJ1-6 TRBV4-1 NA TRBD1 TGCGCCAGCAGCCGAGGACAGGGGGAGGTCTCACCCCTCCACTTT CASSRGQGEVSPLHF
TRBJ1-6 TRBV23-1 NA NA TGCGCCAGCAGTCGGCCACAGGGTTGGAATTCACCCCTCCACTTT CASSRPQGWNSPLHF
TRBJ2-1 TRBV19 few NA TGTGCCAGTAGTATGCGCGGACAACAAGGCGATGAGCAGTTCTTC CASSMRGQQGDEQFF
TRBJ1-1 TRBV7-3 NA NA TGTGCCAGCCGATCGGGACTGGGGGGGAACACTGAAGCTTTCTTT CASRSGLGGNTEAFF
TRBJ1-2 TRBV14 many NA TGTGCCAGCAGCCAAGACCGGGGAACGACGCTCACCTTC CASSQDRGTTLTF
TRBJ1-1 TRBV10-1 NA NA TGCGCCAGCAGTGAGTCGTGGGGGCCCACTGAAGCTTTCTTT CASSESWGPTEAFF
TRBJ2-5 TRBV5-8 NA TRBD1 TGTGCCAGCAGCTTGGACAGGGGGTCAGAGACCCAGTACTTC CASSLDRGSETQYF
TRBJ2-5 TRBV25-1 NA NA TGTGCCAGCAGTGAAGAGGGGGTGAGGTTGGGGCAAGAGACCCAGTACTTC CASSEEGVRLGQETQYF
TRBJ2-1 TRBV30 NA NA TGTGCCTGGAGACCTGGCGGGTCCTACAATGAGCAGTTCTTC CAWRPGGSYNEQFF
TRBJ2-1 TRBV24-1 once NA TGTGCCACCAGTGGTGCAGGCTACAATGAGCAGTTCTTC CATSGAGYNEQFF
TRBJ1-6 TRBV10-3 NA TRBD1 TGTGCCATCAGTCCCGGGACAGTGTCCGGGTCACCCCTCCACTTT CAISPGTVSGSPLHF
TRBJ2-1 TRBV30 NA NA TGTGCCTGGAGTGCAGATAAAGCTAGTGAGCAGTTCTTC CAWSADKASEQFF